This T cell receptor (beta chain) derives from a study of T-cell reconstitution after alpha-beta-depleted transplantation in children. V was pared by 6 bases and J by 0 bases, with 12 bases between. The CDR3 loop spans 14 amino acids. CDR1 and CDR2 from the germline V gene are LNHDA and SQIVND (reference sequence). Unique molecular identifiers tagged the TCRbeta library. In TCRdb, the PCR reads were re-called with MiXCR into one record per CDR3 protein. The table lists about 610,000 distinct CDR3 sequences, approximately 10% of them singletons. This TCR derives from a human donor who donated a stem cell graft to a child with acute myeloid leukemia. The V gene is TRBV19, the J gene TRBJ2-7, with D possibly being TRBD2 (6 bases). The specimen was PBMCs from the stem cell graft donor, collected from the stem cell graft. The CDR3 loop reads CASSLADTSYEQYF. CDR3 DNA: TGTGCCAGTAGCTTAGCGGATACCTCCTACGAGCAGTACTTC.